This T cell receptor beta chain was identified in a study of blood T cells in healthy people across ages. CDR1 is SGHDN, CDR2 FVKESK, per germline. The CDR3 length is 15 residues. With a J-beta primer mix and a sample-barcoded 5' primer, a second PCR ran 7 to 11 cycles. Sequencing yielded, for each sample, at least 3 million paired-end reads carrying CDR3. TCRdb re-derived calls from the 5' RACE reads in MiXCR, one entry per CDR3 protein. This repertoire shows about 1,400,000 distinct CDR3 sequences, around 59% found once; its top ten account for over 5.5%. The sequence was obtained from a man between 18 and 35 years old in good health. The sequenced sample was blood. The rearrangement links TRBV14 to TRBJ2-4, with 11 bases matching TRBD2. The tail of the sequence fits TRBJ2-7 better, so the J call may be wrong. As DNA, the CDR3 is TGTGCCAGCAGCCAGTTAACTAGCGGGAGTCCCGAGCAGTACTTC. This sequence encodes CASSQLTSGSPEQYF.